Below, one TCR beta chain is given with its context. Its antigen remains unknown. TCRdb's copy holds only in-frame clones and misses some; the assay was immunoSEQ multiplex PCR. There are roughly 90,000 clones in the sample; roughly 92% occur only once, and about 2.4% lies in the top ten. Germline-derived CDR1 and CDR2 are MNHEY and SVGAGI. CDR3 length: 12 residues. The V and J ends lost 3 bases and 6 bases respectively, with 6 bases between them. Patients were excluded for autoimmune disease history or systemic immunosuppression. The study sampled blood at baseline, cycle 4 day 1, and cycle 7 day 1. This sample was included in a study of OX40 agonist ivuxolimab in advanced cancers. Overall study results and limits: Patients who responded partially at 0.1-3.0 mg/kg showed clonal expansion ranking among the lowest. A proportion of nonresponders additionally exhibited low normalized T-cell clonal expansion.

The chain employs TRBV6-5 and TRBJ2-1; D is unclear. This clonotype was sampled from an adult with an advanced solid tumor such as melanoma, head and neck, liver or kidney cancer. Sequencing was performed on CD4+ or CD8+ T cells sorted from blood, taken in a trial of the OX40 agonist ivuxolimab. In DNA form, the CDR3 reads TGTGCCAGCAGTTATAGAGGCAATGAGCAGTTCTTC. Encoded protein: CASSYRGNEQFF.